The T cell receptor (beta chain) described here comes from a study of long-term antiretroviral therapy in people with HIV. Remarks on this clone: Its matching antigen is unknown.

No fewer than two post-ART and no fewer than one pre-ART PBMC samples existed for each donor. Study results and limitations: It was not possible to obtain data on ART adherence, viral resistance or therapy changes. The data indicate that diversity increased after ART but remained below transplant donor controls.

The immunoSEQ assay was v3.0, run at survey level. Profiling relied on immunoSEQ multiplex PCR, and the TCRdb table lists in-frame clones only, not all of them. Here the sample spans over 15,000 clones, more than 85% being singletons. The germline gives CDR1 SGHAT, CDR2 FQNNGV. The ends lost 9 bases at V and 1 base at J; junction bases unmatched: 5. This CDR3 contains 15 residues. This material consisted of unsorted PBMCs, taken 0.6 years after starting antiretroviral therapy. The origin of this receptor is a woman in her thirties or forties with HIV. The chain links TRBV11-2 to TRBJ1-6; 8 bases match TRBD1. CDR3 in DNA: TGTGCCAGTCGTACAGGGGGGTCCTATAATTCACCCCTCCACTTT. It is translated as CASRTGGSYNSPLHF.